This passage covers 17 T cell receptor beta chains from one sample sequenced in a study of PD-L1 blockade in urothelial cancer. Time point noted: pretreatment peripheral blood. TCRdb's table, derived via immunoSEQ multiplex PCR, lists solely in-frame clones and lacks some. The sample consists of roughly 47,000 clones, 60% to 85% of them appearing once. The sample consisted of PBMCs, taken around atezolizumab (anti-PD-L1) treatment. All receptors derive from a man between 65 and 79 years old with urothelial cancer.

As DNA, the CDR3 is TGTGCCAGCAGTGAAGGGGGCCAGGATCCCTACTTC. Its protein is CASSEGGQDPYF. This chain uses TRBV6-1 with TRBJ2-7; TRBD1 might be the D (5 bases). There are 12 residues in the CDR3. V lost 1 base, J lost 13 bases, and 14 bases lay in between. Germline-derived CDR1 and CDR2 are MNHNS and SASEGT.

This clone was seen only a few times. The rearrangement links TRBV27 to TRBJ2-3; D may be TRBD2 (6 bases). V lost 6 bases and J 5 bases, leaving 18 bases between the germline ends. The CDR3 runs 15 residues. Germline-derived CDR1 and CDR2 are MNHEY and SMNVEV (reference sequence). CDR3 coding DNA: TGTGCCAGCAGCCCTGGGCTAGCGTTGGGAGATACGCAGTATTTT. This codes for CASSPGLALGDTQYF.

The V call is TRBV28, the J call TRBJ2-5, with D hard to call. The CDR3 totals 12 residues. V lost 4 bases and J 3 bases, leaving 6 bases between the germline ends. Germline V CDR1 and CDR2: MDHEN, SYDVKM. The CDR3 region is CASSSVEETQYF. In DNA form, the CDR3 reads TGTGCCAGCAGTTCGGTAGAAGAGACCCAGTACTTC.

The CDR3 sequence: CASSTGQGFVKYGYTF. CDR3 DNA: TGTGCCAGCAGCACAGGACAGGGGTTTGTAAAATATGGCTACACCTTC. The chain has TRBV11-2 and TRBJ1-2; TRBD1 agrees at 9 bases. The germline gives CDR1 SGHAT, CDR2 FQNNGV. The CDR3 covers 16 residues. V lost 5 bases to trimming and J lost 5 bases; unmatched junction nucleotides: 12. Filled out from reference TRBV11-2 and TRBJ1-2, the complete variable domain reads EAGVAQSPRYKIIEKRQSVAFWCNPISGHATLYWYQQILGQGPKLLIQFQNNGVVDDSQLPKDRFSAERLKGVDSTLKIQPAKLEDSAVYLCASSTGQGFVKYGYTFGSGTRLTVV.

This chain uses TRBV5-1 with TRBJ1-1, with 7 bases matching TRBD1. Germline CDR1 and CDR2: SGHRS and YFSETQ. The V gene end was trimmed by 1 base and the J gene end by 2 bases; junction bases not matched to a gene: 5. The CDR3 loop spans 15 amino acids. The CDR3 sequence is CASSLSGTDNTEAFF. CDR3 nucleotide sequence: TGCGCCAGCAGCTTGTCCGGGACAGATAACACTGAAGCTTTCTTT.

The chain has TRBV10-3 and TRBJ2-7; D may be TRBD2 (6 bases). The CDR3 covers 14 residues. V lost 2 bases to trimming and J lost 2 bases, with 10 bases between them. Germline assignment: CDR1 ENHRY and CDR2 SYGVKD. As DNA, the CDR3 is TGTGCCATCAGTGAGGGGACTCGCCCCTACGAGCAGTACTTC. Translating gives CAISEGTRPYEQYF.

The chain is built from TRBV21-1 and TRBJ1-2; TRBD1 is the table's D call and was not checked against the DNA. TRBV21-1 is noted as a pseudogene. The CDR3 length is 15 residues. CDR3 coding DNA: TGTGCCAGCAGCTGGGACAGGGGGCTAGACTATGGCTACACCTTC. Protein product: CASSWDRGLDYGYTF.

In DNA, the CDR3 is TGTGCCAGCAGCCCTCAGGGGGCTGGAAACACCATATATTTT. Translated: CASSPQGAGNTIYF. The chain links TRBV7-9 to TRBJ1-3, with 7 bases lining up with TRBD1. J gave up 2 bases and V 5 bases, and 3 bases lay outside the gene matches. Germline V lookup: CDR1 SEHNR, CDR2 FQNEAQ (reference sequence). The CDR3 extends over 14 amino acids. Together with reference TRBV7-9 and TRBJ1-3, the CDR3 gives the full variable domain: DTGVSQNPRHKITKRGQNVTFRCDPISEHNRLYWYRQTLGQGPEFLTYFQNEAQLEKSRLLSDRFSAERPKGSFSTLEIQRTEQGDSAMYLCASSPQGAGNTIYFGEGSWLTVV.

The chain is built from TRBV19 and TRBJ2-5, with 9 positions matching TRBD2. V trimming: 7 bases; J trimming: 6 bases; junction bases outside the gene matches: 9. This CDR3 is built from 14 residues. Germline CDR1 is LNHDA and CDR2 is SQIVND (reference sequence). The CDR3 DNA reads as TGTGCCAGTACCGGTAGCGGGAGCGCGAAGACCCAGTACTTC. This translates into CASTGSGSAKTQYF.

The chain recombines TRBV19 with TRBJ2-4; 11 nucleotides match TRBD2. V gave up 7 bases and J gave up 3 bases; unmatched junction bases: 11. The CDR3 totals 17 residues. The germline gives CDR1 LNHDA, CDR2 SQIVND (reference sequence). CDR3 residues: CASTLAGGVQDKNIQYF. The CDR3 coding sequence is TGTGCCAGTACTCTAGCGGGAGGTGTACAGGACAAAAACATTCAGTACTTC.

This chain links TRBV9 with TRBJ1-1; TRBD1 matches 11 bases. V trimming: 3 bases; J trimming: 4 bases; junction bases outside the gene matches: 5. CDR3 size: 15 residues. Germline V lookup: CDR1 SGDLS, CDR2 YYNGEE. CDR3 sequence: CASSGSGTGGTEAFF. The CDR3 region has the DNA TGTGCCAGCAGCGGATCCGGGACAGGGGGCACTGAAGCTTTCTTT.

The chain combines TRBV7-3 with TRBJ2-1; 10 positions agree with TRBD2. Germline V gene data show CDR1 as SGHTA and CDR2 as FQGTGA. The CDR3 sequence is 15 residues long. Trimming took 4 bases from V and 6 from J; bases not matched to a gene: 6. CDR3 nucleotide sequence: TGTGCCAGCAGCTCTTCAGCGGGAGGGGGCAATGAGCAGTTCTTC. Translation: CASSSSAGGGNEQFF.

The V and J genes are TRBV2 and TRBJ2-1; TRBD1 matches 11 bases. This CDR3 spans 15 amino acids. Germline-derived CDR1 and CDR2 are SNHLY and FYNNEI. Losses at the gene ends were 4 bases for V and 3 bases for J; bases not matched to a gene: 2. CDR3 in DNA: TGTGCCAGCAGTGGGGACAGGGGGAACTACAATGAGCAGTTCTTC. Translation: CASSGDRGNYNEQFF.

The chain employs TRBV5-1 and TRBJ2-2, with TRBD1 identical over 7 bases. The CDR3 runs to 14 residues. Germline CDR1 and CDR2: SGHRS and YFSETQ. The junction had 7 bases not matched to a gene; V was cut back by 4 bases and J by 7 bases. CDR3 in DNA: TGCGCCAGCAGCGCTACAGGGGTTGGCGGGGAGCTGTTTTTT. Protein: CASSATGVGGELFF.

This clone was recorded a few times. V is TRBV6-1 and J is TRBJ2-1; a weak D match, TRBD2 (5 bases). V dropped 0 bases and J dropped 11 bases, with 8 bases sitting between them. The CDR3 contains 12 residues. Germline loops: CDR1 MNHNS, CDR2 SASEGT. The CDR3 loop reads CASSEARTQQFF. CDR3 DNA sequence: TGTGCCAGCAGTGAAGCGCGGACTCAGCAGTTCTTC.

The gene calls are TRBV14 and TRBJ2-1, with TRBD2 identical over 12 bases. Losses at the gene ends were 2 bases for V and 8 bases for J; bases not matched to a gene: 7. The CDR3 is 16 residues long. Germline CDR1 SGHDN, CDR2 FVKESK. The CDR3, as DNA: TGTGCCAGCAGCCAAAGACTAGCGGGAGACGGCGATGAGCAGTTCTTC. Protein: CASSQRLAGDGDEQFF.

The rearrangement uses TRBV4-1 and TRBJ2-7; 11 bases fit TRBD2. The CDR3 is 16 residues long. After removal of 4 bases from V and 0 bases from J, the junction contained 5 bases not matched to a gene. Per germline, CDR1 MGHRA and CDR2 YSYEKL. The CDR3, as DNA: TGCGCCAGCAGCCGTGCGGGACTAGCGGCCTCCTACGAGCAGTACTTC. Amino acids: CASSRAGLAASYEQYF.